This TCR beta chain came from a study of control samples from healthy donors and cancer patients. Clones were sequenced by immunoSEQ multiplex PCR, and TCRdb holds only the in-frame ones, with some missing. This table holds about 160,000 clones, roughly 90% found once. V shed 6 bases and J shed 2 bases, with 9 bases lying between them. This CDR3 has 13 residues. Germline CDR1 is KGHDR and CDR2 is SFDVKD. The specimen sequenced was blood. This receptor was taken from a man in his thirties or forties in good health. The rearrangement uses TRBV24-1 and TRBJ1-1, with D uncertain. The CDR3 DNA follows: TGTGCCACCAGTAGGGCCGGTAACACTGAAGCTTTCTTT. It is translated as CATSRAGNTEAFF.